The 13 T cell receptor beta chains given below trace back to one sample, sequenced in a study of T cell responses to AZD1222 COVID-19 vaccine. TCRdb's copy holds only in-frame clones and misses some; the assay was immunoSEQ multiplex PCR. The sample carries 45,000 or so clones, around 90% recorded once. Source: peripheral blood, taken 28 days after the second AZD1222 dose. Receptors originate from an adult who received the AZD1222 COVID-19 vaccine.

The CDR3: CASSFSQGWAKNIQYF. The CDR3 DNA sequence: TGTGCCAGCAGTTTTTCCCAAGGTTGGGCCAAAAACATTCAGTACTTC. The J gene is TRBJ2-4, the V gene TRBV28; D ambiguous. The CDR3 is made up of 16 amino acids. CDR1 is MDHEN and CDR2 is SYDVKM in the germline V gene. Deletions cut 3 bases from V and 1 base from J, with 13 bases between.

The chain carries TRBV29-1 and TRBJ2-1; TRBD1 matches 7 bases. The CDR3 runs to 13 residues. CDR1 and CDR2 (germline): SQVTM, ANQGSEA. The J segment lost 10 bases and the V segment lost 5 bases, leaving 11 bases of the junction unmatched. The CDR3 DNA follows: TGCAGCGTTCGAGGACAGGCCGTCGGAGAGCAGTTCTTC. It is translated as CSVRGQAVGEQFF.

This clone was observed once. The rearrangement links TRBV6-5 to TRBJ2-7; the match to TRBD2 covers 13 bases. Germline lookup yields CDR1 MNHEY and CDR2 SVGAGI. J lost 4 bases, V lost 7 bases, and 1 base had no gene match. The CDR3 covers 13 residues. The CDR3 is CASKLAGGYEQYF. CDR3 bases: TGTGCCAGCAAACTAGCGGGAGGGTACGAGCAGTACTTC.

V gene TRBV7-8 combines with J gene TRBJ2-2; 7 bases map to TRBD2. Germline-derived CDR1 and CDR2 are SGHVS and FQNEAQ. The CDR3 has 16 residues. V shed 1 base and J 3 bases; nucleotides not matched to a gene: 5. The CDR3 loop reads CASSLESGGYTGELFF. The CDR3 nucleotides are TGTGCCAGCAGCTTAGAATCGGGAGGCTACACCGGGGAGCTGTTTTTT.

The rearrangement links TRBV5-1 to TRBJ2-1; TRBD2 agrees at 10 bases. Germline V gives CDR1 SGHRS, CDR2 YFSETQ. CDR3 length: 15 amino acids. Unmatched junction bases numbered 3, after V lost 0 bases and J lost 6 bases. CDR3 protein: CASSLASGRGNEQFF. Written as DNA, the CDR3 is TGCGCCAGCAGCTTGGCTAGCGGGAGAGGCAATGAGCAGTTCTTC. The complete variable domain, with remaining parts taken from reference TRBV5-1 and TRBJ2-1, reads KAGVTQTPRYLIKTRGQQVTLSCSPISGHRSVSWYQQTPGQGLQFLFEYFSETQRNKGNFPGRFSGRQFSNSRSEMNVSTLELGDSALYLCASSLASGRGNEQFFGPGTRLTVL.

This clone was counted only a few times. The chain links TRBV2 to TRBJ2-7; 9 bases are a match to TRBD1. Germline-derived CDR1 and CDR2 are SNHLY and FYNNEI. The junction had 5 bases not matched to a gene; V was cut back by 8 bases and J by 3 bases. This CDR3 has 13 amino acids. CDR3 bases: TGTGCCAGCCGGAGGGGACAGGGCTACGAGCAGTACTTC. This translates into CASRRGQGYEQYF.

V is TRBV4-1 and J is TRBJ1-4; 8 bases are shared with TRBD1. Germline CDR1 MGHRA, CDR2 YSYEKL. The length of the CDR3 is 16 residues. With V trimmed by 1 base and J by 3 bases, 4 bases remained unmatched. The CDR3 loop reads CASSQAQGAANEKLFF. The DNA of the CDR3 is TGCGCCAGCAGCCAAGCCCAGGGGGCGGCTAATGAAAAACTGTTTTTT.

V usage is TRBV7-3 and J usage is TRBJ1-5; 11 bases align to TRBD1. V lost 5 bases and J lost 7; bases outside the gene matches: 19. The CDR3 runs 19 residues. Germline CDR1 SGHTA, CDR2 FQGTGA. This chain's CDR3 is CASSLDGGGTGGFKQPQHF. The DNA for the CDR3 is TGTGCCAGCAGCCTAGACGGCGGCGGGACAGGGGGATTCAAGCAGCCCCAGCATTTT.

A single count supports this clone. This rearrangement joins TRBV5-8 to TRBJ1-6; no firm D call. The CDR3 runs 14 residues. CDR1 is SGHTS, CDR2 YDEGEE, per germline. V lost 2 bases to trimming and J lost 6 bases, with 9 bases between them. CDR3 DNA sequence: TGTGCCAGCAGCTTCGGGGTAGGTAATTCACCCCTCCACTTT. It encodes CASSFGVGNSPLHF.

This sequence joins TRBV6-5 and TRBJ2-2; TRBD2 is a possible D gene (5 bases). The germline V gene encodes CDR1 MNHEY and CDR2 SVGAGI. V was trimmed by 6 bases and J by 6 bases, leaving 11 bases between them. The CDR3 covers 13 residues. CDR3 amino acids: CASSPRGSGELFF. The CDR3, as DNA: TGTGCCAGCAGCCCCCGAGGGTCCGGGGAGCTGTTTTTT.

The chain employs TRBV12-3 or TRBV12-4 and TRBJ2-7; perhaps TRBD2 as D (5 bases). Trimming removed 3 bases at V and 4 bases at J, with 7 bases between. The CDR3 has 12 residues. The CDR3 protein is CASSFREYEQYF. The CDR3 region has the DNA TGTGCCAGCAGTTTCCGGGAATACGAGCAGTACTTC.

The genes are TRBV7-2 and TRBJ2-3; D perhaps matches TRBD1 (8 bases). The V and J ends lost 5 bases and 6 bases respectively, with 12 bases between them. The CDR3 length is 13 residues. Germline lookup yields CDR1 SGHTA and CDR2 FQGNSA. In DNA, the CDR3 is TGTGCCAGCAGCCAACAGGGGGGGGATACGCAGTATTTT. This translates into CASSQQGGDTQYF.

The J gene is TRBJ1-5, the V gene TRBV7-9; D not resolved. Germline V lookup: CDR1 SEHNR, CDR2 FQNEAQ (reference sequence). The V end lost 4 bases, the J end lost 7 bases, and 14 bases lay between the germline ends. The CDR3 is made up of 14 amino acids. The CDR3 DNA reads TGTGCCAGCAGCTCGACCAAGGGTTTCCAGCCCCAGCATTTT. It specifies CASSSTKGFQPQHF.